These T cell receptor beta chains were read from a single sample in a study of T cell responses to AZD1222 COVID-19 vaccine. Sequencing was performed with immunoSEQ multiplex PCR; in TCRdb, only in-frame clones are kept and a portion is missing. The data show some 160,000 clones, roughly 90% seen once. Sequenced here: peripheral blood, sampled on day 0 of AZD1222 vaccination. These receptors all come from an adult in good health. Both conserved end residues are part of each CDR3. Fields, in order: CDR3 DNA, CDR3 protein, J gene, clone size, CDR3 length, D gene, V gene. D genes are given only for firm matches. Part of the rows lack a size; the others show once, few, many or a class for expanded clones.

TGCAGTGCTAGGGGGGACTATGGCTACACCTTC	CSARGDYGYTF	TRBJ1-2	once	11	NA	TRBV20-1
TGTGCCAGCAGCTTTGGACAGGGTAGGTTTTTCGATAGCAATCAGCCCCAGCATTTT	CASSFGQGRFFDSNQPQHF	TRBJ1-5	NA	19	TRBD1	TRBV5-5
TGCGCCAGCAGCAAAAAAACAGGGTCTAGTATGAACACTGAAGCTTTCTTT	CASSKKTGSSMNTEAFF	TRBJ1-1	NA	17	NA	TRBV5-1
TGTGCCAGCAGTTTATTGCGGGACCTCCAAGAGACCCAGTACTTC	CASSLLRDLQETQYF	TRBJ2-5	few	15	NA	TRBV28
TGCAGCGCTTCCGGGGGCAGGGGAGGATGGAACACTGAAGCTTTCTTT	CSASGGRGGWNTEAFF	TRBJ1-1	NA	16	NA	TRBV29-1
TGCGCCAGCAGCTCACGAGGGGCGCAAGGAAACACCATATATTTT	CASSSRGAQGNTIYF	TRBJ1-3	NA	15	NA	TRBV4-1
TGTGCCAGCACCGAAAGTGCAGGGGGAAATTCACCCCTCCACTTT	CASTESAGGNSPLHF	TRBJ1-6	once	15	TRBD1	TRBV6-5
TGTGCCAGCAGTCCGCGGACAGGGAGGGGCCTGGTCTATGGCTACACCTTC	CASSPRTGRGLVYGYTF	TRBJ1-2	NA	17	TRBD1	TRBV27
TGCAGCGTTGAAGGTCGGCGGGACATGTGGAACTATGGCTACACCTTC	CSVEGRRDMWNYGYTF	TRBJ1-2	NA	16	NA	TRBV29-1
TGTGCCAGCAGTGAATTTAGGTTCTCTGGAAACACCATATATTTT	CASSEFRFSGNTIYF	TRBJ1-3	NA	15	NA	TRBV25-1
TGCAGTGCTAGTGGCCAGCAGAACACTGAAGCTTTCTTT	CSASGQQNTEAFF	TRBJ1-1	NA	13	NA	TRBV20-1
TGTGCCAGCAGCTACTCGACAGGGCCGGGCTATGGCTACACCTTC	CASSYSTGPGYGYTF	TRBJ1-2	NA	15	TRBD1	TRBV5-4
TGTGCCAGCAGTGAAGCGGGGGTGCAGATCACAGATACGCAGTATTTT	CASSEAGVQITDTQYF	TRBJ2-3	NA	16	NA	TRBV6-1
TGTGCCAGCAGTTTCCCCGGCTACGAGCAGTACTTC	CASSFPGYEQYF	TRBJ2-7	NA	12	NA	TRBV27
TGTGCCAGCAGTGTGCATCAGGGTGCGAGCAATCAGCCCCAGCATTTT	CASSVHQGASNQPQHF	TRBJ1-5	NA	16	NA	TRBV28
TGCGCCAGCAGCCTGGGGACAAGCCCTAGCACAGATACGCAGTATTTT	CASSLGTSPSTDTQYF	TRBJ2-3	NA	16	NA	TRBV5-1
TGTGCCAGCAGTCGGACAGGGGTGGGCACTGAAGCTTTCTTT	CASSRTGVGTEAFF	TRBJ1-1	NA	14	TRBD1	TRBV6-5
TGTGCCAGCAGGGGGGCAGGGGGTCAGCCCCAGCATTTT	CASRGAGGQPQHF	TRBJ1-5	once	13	TRBD1	TRBV12-3/TRBV12-4
TGTGCCAGCAGCCGAATAGCGGGGACCGGTCTCCCCGGGGAGCTGTTTTTT	CASSRIAGTGLPGELFF	TRBJ2-2	NA	17	TRBD2	TRBV5-4
TGTGCCTGGGGTCGGAACACCGGGGAGCTGTTTTTT	CAWGRNTGELFF	TRBJ2-2	NA	12	NA	TRBV30
TGTGCCAGCATGGAGGGCTGGGGCAGGGACTACGAGCAGTACTTC	CASMEGWGRDYEQYF	TRBJ2-7	NA	15	NA	TRBV2
TGTGCCAGCAGCCCCCACACAGATACGCAGTATTTT	CASSPHTDTQYF	TRBJ2-3	NA	12	NA	TRBV7-6
TGTGCCAGTAGGGGGACGGGAGGGGCTGAAGCTTTCTTT	CASRGTGGAEAFF	TRBJ1-1	NA	13	NA	TRBV19
TGTGCCAGCAGCTTAGGACAGGGTGGCCCCTACAATGAGCAGTTCTTC	CASSLGQGGPYNEQFF	TRBJ2-1	NA	16	TRBD1	TRBV7-6
TGTGCCAGCAGCCAAGAAGGACTAGCGGGAAAAGGGGATACGCAGTATTTT	CASSQEGLAGKGDTQYF	TRBJ2-3	NA	17	TRBD2	TRBV4-2
TGTGCCAGCAGCGCGGCCGGGACTAGCAGCTACGAGCAGTACTTC	CASSAAGTSSYEQYF	TRBJ2-7	NA	15	TRBD2	TRBV7-2
TGTGCCAGCAGCCCCTCTCCGGGCTCGAATTCACCCCTCCACTTT	CASSPSPGSNSPLHF	TRBJ1-6	NA	15	NA	TRBV7-3
TGTGCCAGTAGTATATTATCCGGAACTGAAGCTTTCTTT	CASSILSGTEAFF	TRBJ1-1	few	13	NA	TRBV19
TGTGCCAGCAGTTCCGGGACAGCATACTCTGGGGCCAACGTCCTGACTTTC	CASSSGTAYSGANVLTF	TRBJ2-6	NA	17	TRBD1	TRBV6-2/TRBV6-3
TGCAGTGCTAGCCGGAACACTGAAGCTTTCTTT	CSASRNTEAFF	TRBJ1-1	NA	11	NA	TRBV20-1
TGTGCCAGCAGCCGTGGAGGAGCCGACGGGGAGCTGTTTTTT	CASSRGGADGELFF	TRBJ2-2	NA	14	NA	TRBV7-9
TGTGCCAGCAGTTTATGGGGACAGGGTTCACCCCTCCACTTT	CASSLWGQGSPLHF	TRBJ1-6	NA	14	TRBD1	TRBV27
TGTGCCAGCAGTTATCACGCCGCCGGGACTAGCGGGATCGAGCAGTACTTC	CASSYHAAGTSGIEQYF	TRBJ2-7	NA	17	TRBD2	TRBV6-2/TRBV6-3
TGTGCCAGTAGTCCACGAGGAATCAAGCCCCAGCATTTT	CASSPRGIKPQHF	TRBJ1-5	NA	13	NA	TRBV19
TGTGCCAGCAGGCGACAGGGGGCTAGCGACGAGCAGTACTTC	CASRRQGASDEQYF	TRBJ2-7	NA	14	TRBD1	TRBV2
TGTGCCAGCAGTTACCAGGGACAGGTGAACACTGAAGCTTTCTTT	CASSYQGQVNTEAFF	TRBJ1-1	NA	15	TRBD1	TRBV6-5
TGTGCCAGCAGGTCTACTGCAACTAATGAAAAACTGTTTTTT	CASRSTATNEKLFF	TRBJ1-4	NA	14	NA	TRBV6-6
TGTGCCAGCAGTGCGCCGACAGGGACCCTCTATGGCTACACCTTC	CASSAPTGTLYGYTF	TRBJ1-2	NA	15	TRBD1	TRBV6-2/TRBV6-3
TGTGCCAGAAGCTACCGGACTAGCCAAGAGACCCAGTACTTC	CARSYRTSQETQYF	TRBJ2-5	NA	14	NA	TRBV7-5
TGTGCCAGTACCGTTCAGTCACTCGGGGAAAAACTGTTTTTT	CASTVQSLGEKLFF	TRBJ1-4	NA	14	NA	TRBV28
TGTGCCAGCAGCCTTCTCGGGTCAGGTATAAGGAATCAGCCCCAGCATTTT	CASSLLGSGIRNQPQHF	TRBJ1-5	NA	17	NA	TRBV5-8
TGTGCCAGCAGCTCCGTCGTGGGGTTATGGGGCACTGAAGCTTTCTTT	CASSSVVGLWGTEAFF	TRBJ1-1	NA	16	NA	TRBV7-8
TGTGCCAGCAGCTTGATACGTGGGCGGATGAACACTGAAGCTTTCTTT	CASSLIRGRMNTEAFF	TRBJ1-1	NA	16	NA	TRBV5-6
TGCGCCAGCAGCCAAGATGGGGGGGCGAGCACAGATACGCAGTATTTT	CASSQDGGASTDTQYF	TRBJ2-3	NA	16	NA	TRBV4-3
TGTGCCAGCTCGGACAACTATGGCTACACCTTC	CASSDNYGYTF	TRBJ1-2	NA	11	NA	TRBV18
TGTGCCAGCAGCCAAGAGGGACTATGGTTCGGCGGGGAGCTGTTTTTT	CASSQEGLWFGGELFF	TRBJ2-2	NA	16	TRBD2	TRBV3-1/TRBV3-2
TGCGCCAGCAGCGTTGACATAAAGTATGGCTACACCTTC	CASSVDIKYGYTF	TRBJ1-2	NA	13	NA	TRBV5-1
TGTGCCAGCAGTTACCCGCCGACAATCAGCAATCAGCCCCAGCATTTT	CASSYPPTISNQPQHF	TRBJ1-5	NA	16	NA	TRBV6-6
TGTGCCAGCAGTCAGGGGAGCACTGAAGCTTTCTTT	CASSQGSTEAFF	TRBJ1-1	NA	12	NA	TRBV6-5
TGTGCCAGCTCCGACTCGGACGCTCGAACGCAGTATTTT	CASSDSDARTQYF	TRBJ2-3	NA	13	NA	TRBV6-5
TGTGCCAGCAGCCGGACAGGGGTCTCCTACGAGCAGTACTTC	CASSRTGVSYEQYF	TRBJ2-7	NA	14	TRBD1	TRBV3-1/TRBV3-2
TGTGCCAGCAGTTACGTGGGGGATACGCAGTATTTT	CASSYVGDTQYF	TRBJ2-3	NA	12	NA	TRBV6-2/TRBV6-3
TGTGCCAGCAGCCGCGGGGGGGCCATAGATACGCAGTATTTT	CASSRGGAIDTQYF	TRBJ2-3	NA	14	TRBD2	TRBV3-1/TRBV3-2
TGTGCCAGCAGCGACATTCTCTACGAGCAGTACTTC	CASSDILYEQYF	TRBJ2-7	once	12	NA	TRBV11-2
TGCGCCAGCAGCTTGGAACAGGGGGCGAACACCGGGGAGCTGTTTTTT	CASSLEQGANTGELFF	TRBJ2-2	NA	16	TRBD1	TRBV5-1